One T cell receptor (beta chain) is described in this entry. Its antigen is as yet unknown. Combining a sample-barcoded 5' primer with a J-beta primer mix, a second PCR ran for roughly 7 to 11 cycles. MiXCR, run by TCRdb on the 5' RACE reads, gives a single entry per CDR3 protein. The profile shows approximately 850,000 distinct CDR3 sequences, over 45% of them singletons. This sample is part of a study of blood T cells in healthy people across ages. The CDR3 has 17 amino acids. V was trimmed by 1 base and J by 8 bases, leaving 21 bases between them. Germline assignment: CDR1 LGHNA and CDR2 YSLEER. Study-wide results and limits: Older age went with lower TCR beta diversity per million T cells, in a roughly linear way.

This chain uses TRBV4-3 with TRBJ2-1, with D perhaps matching TRBD2 (5 bases). Sequencing was carried out using blood. The receptor was derived from a man aged 25 to 40 in good health. CDR3 residues: CASSQVGVPSPTDEQFF. The CDR3 DNA reads TGCGCCAGCAGCCAAGTTGGAGTACCTAGCCCTACCGATGAGCAGTTCTTC.